The 22 T cell receptor beta chains below come from one sample, sequenced in a study of T cell repertoires in cytomegalovirus infection. TCRdb re-called the reads through MiXCR, storing one row per CDR3 protein. The data contain approximately 990,000 distinct CDR3 sequences, around 32% of them singletons. What these receptors recognize is not known. The starting material was cultured CD8+ T cells from PBMCs, obtained from culture after CMV antigen stimulation. Every receptor here comes from a human donor in good health (CMV status not recorded). Some clones in this sample may be carry-over from other donors' samples.

The chain has TRBV19 and TRBJ2-1; TRBD1 matches at 10 bases. The CDR3 totals 16 residues. CDR1 is LNHDA and CDR2 is SQIVND in the germline V gene (reference sequence). J gave up 5 bases and V 9 bases, and 13 bases lay outside the gene matches. CDR3 protein: CASPGTGVGVHNEQFF. Here the CDR3 DNA reads TGTGCCAGCCCCGGGACAGGGGTGGGGGTACACAATGAGCAGTTCTTC.

This clonotype was detected only once. The rearrangement links TRBV15 to TRBJ2-5; TRBD1 might be the D (6 bases). The germline CDR1 and CDR2 sequences are LNHNV and YYDKDF (reference sequence). The V and J ends lost 5 bases and 5 bases respectively, with 15 bases between them. CDR3 length: 14 amino acids. The CDR3: CATSEGGPAETQYF. The DNA for the CDR3 is TGTGCCACCAGCGAAGGGGGACCCGCCGAGACCCAGTACTTC.

This clonotype was observed once. The V call is TRBV19, the J call TRBJ1-1; D remains ambiguous. Trimming removed 1 base from V and 1 base from J, with 7 bases in between. The CDR3 runs 14 residues. Germline CDR1 and CDR2: LNHDA and SQIVND (reference sequence). The CDR3 sequence is CASSIVWKNTEAFF. Here the CDR3 DNA reads TGTGCCAGTAGTATAGTGTGGAAGAACACTGAAGCTTTCTTT.

This clonotype showed up many times. The V call is TRBV27, the J call TRBJ2-2; tentatively, D is TRBD1 or TRBD2 (5 bases each). The CDR3 is 13 amino acids. CDR1 and CDR2 (germline): MNHEY, SMNVEV (reference sequence). V gave up 5 bases and J gave up 4 bases, with 8 bases separating them. The CDR3, as DNA: TGTGCCAGCAGTCCAGGGAGCACCGGGGAGCTGTTTTTT. Translation gives CASSPGSTGELFF.

Of note for this clonotype: A junction boundary mismatches the germline segment, possibly from a read error. CDR3 sequence (DNA): TGTGTCAGTGAGGGGGGGCGAGGAGGCTACACCTTC. It encodes CVSEGGRGGYTF. The chain couples TRBV19 to TRBJ1-2; possibly TRBD1 for D (6 bases). The CDR3 loop spans 12 amino acids. Germline V lookup: CDR1 LNHDA, CDR2 SQIVND (reference sequence). Using reference TRBV19 and TRBJ1-2 for the parts outside the CDR3, the full variable domain is DGGITQSPKYLFRKEGQNVTLSCEQNLNHDAMYWYRQDPGQGLRLIYYSQIVNDFQKGDIAEGYSVSREKKESFPLTVTSAQKNPTAFYLCVSEGGRGGYTFGSGTRLTVV.

This chain uses TRBV4-1 with TRBJ2-7; D assignment may be TRBD1 or TRBD2 (6 bases each). The V gene's germline CDR1 is MGHRA and CDR2 YSYEKL. The length of the CDR3 is 14 residues. Trimming cost V 1 base and J 2 bases, with 9 bases left between them. In DNA, the CDR3 is TGCGCCAGCAGCCAAGCGAGGGGGGCCTACGAGCAGTACTTC. Its protein product is CASSQARGAYEQYF.

In its sample, this clonotype was seen many times. The V call is TRBV12-3 or TRBV12-4, the J call TRBJ2-1; D is unresolved. V lost 2 bases to trimming and J lost 2 bases, with 4 bases between them. The CDR3 has 13 amino acids. The CDR3 protein is CASSLNTYNEQFF. In DNA form, the CDR3 reads TGTGCCAGCAGTTTAAACACCTACAATGAGCAGTTCTTC.

The gene calls are TRBV7-6 and TRBJ2-1, with 8 nucleotides matching TRBD2. The CDR3 runs 15 residues. Germline CDR1 SGHVS, CDR2 FNYEAQ. With 5 bases clipped from V and 6 bases from J, the junction kept 9 bases outside the gene matches. The CDR3, as DNA: TGTGCCAGCAGCCTCCAACCAACTAGCGGCAATGAGCAGTTCTTC. Protein product: CASSLQPTSGNEQFF.

The table lists this clonotype with many counts. The J gene is TRBJ2-3, the V gene TRBV7-8, with D possibly being TRBD1 (6 bases). The germline gives CDR1 SGHVS, CDR2 FQNEAQ. Trimming left V 3 bases short and J 0 bases short, with 10 bases between. CDR3 length equals 15 residues. The CDR3 loop is CASSFEGVSTDTQYF. DNA of the CDR3: TGTGCCAGCAGCTTTGAGGGGGTTAGCACAGATACGCAGTATTTT.

As regards this clonotype: One end of the junction does not line up with germline, which may come from a read error. The chain uses TRBV5-6 and TRBJ2-1; D could derive from TRBD1 or TRBD2 (5 bases each). The CDR3 is 14 amino acids. Germline V gene data show CDR1 as SGHDT and CDR2 as YYEEEE. CDR3 coding DNA: TGTGCCAGCACCTTGTGGGGGTCCTACAATGAGCAGTTCTTC. It yields the protein CASTLWGSYNEQFF.

The rearrangement uses TRBV12-3 or TRBV12-4 and TRBJ2-7; weak D call: TRBD1 (6 bases). The CDR3 runs 13 residues. The ends were cut back, 6 bases at V and 4 bases at J, with 13 bases in the middle. CDR3 amino acids: CASRHRTAYEQYF. The DNA for the CDR3 is TGTGCCAGCAGACATAGGACAGCTTACGAGCAGTACTTC.

The chain joins TRBV6-6 to TRBJ1-6; D may be TRBD1 (5 bases). V was pared by 2 bases and J by 10 bases, with 12 bases between. Germline V CDR1 and CDR2: MNHNY, SVGAGI (reference sequence). This CDR3 comprises 14 residues. The CDR3: CASSYGAEYSPLHF. The CDR3 bases are TGTGCCAGCAGTTACGGGGCAGAATACTCACCCCTCCACTTT.

V is TRBV10-3 and J is TRBJ2-1; D gene uncertain. The CDR3 length is 15 residues. Trimming shortened V by 6 bases and J by 10 bases, and 22 bases separated the two germline ends. The germline V gene has CDR1 ENHRY and CDR2 SYGVKD. The CDR3 DNA reads as TGTGCCATCAGCGCCTGGACCGGGCTGAAATTAGAGCAGTTCTTC. Translated, it gives CAISAWTGLKLEQFF.

The gene calls are TRBV7-6 and TRBJ2-2; maybe TRBD1 (6 bases). This CDR3 spans 15 amino acids. The V end was cut by 3 bases, the J end by 2 bases, with 10 bases between. CDR1 is SGHVS and CDR2 is FNYEAQ in the germline V gene. CDR3 protein: CASSFGQYNTGELFF. CDR3 bases: TGTGCCAGCAGCTTTGGACAGTACAACACCGGGGAGCTGTTTTTT.

The chain links TRBV11-3 to TRBJ2-2; D not resolved. Germline CDR1 reads SGHNT; CDR2 reads YENEEA. Trimming stripped 1 base from V and 6 bases from J, with 15 bases between. This CDR3 contains 16 residues. CDR3 sequence (DNA): TGTGCCAGCAGCTTAGGCGCAGGTGATTGGTCCGGGGAGCTGTTTTTT. Translation gives CASSLGAGDWSGELFF.

V usage is TRBV23-1 and J usage is TRBJ1-4; the D gene is possibly TRBD1 (6 bases). TRBV23-1 is given ORF status, its function remaining uncertain. V gave up 4 bases and J gave up 15 bases, with 27 bases separating them. The CDR3 contains 16 residues. The DNA of the CDR3 is TGCGCCAGCAGTCGTTCGGCCAGGGGCCACTCGGATGGAATGTTTTTT. Translating gives CASSRSARGHSDGMFF.

The gene calls are TRBV9 and TRBJ1-1, with D unclear. Between the trimmed V and J ends, which lost 0 bases and 4 bases, there was a span of 10 bases. The CDR3 sequence is 14 residues long. CDR1 is SGDLS, CDR2 YYNGEE, per germline. The CDR3 spells CASSVGSSLTEAFF. In DNA, the CDR3 is TGTGCCAGCAGCGTAGGTTCCTCTCTCACTGAAGCTTTCTTT.

The chain has TRBV7-6 and TRBJ2-1; no firm D call. V was pared by 1 base and J by 4 bases, with 11 bases between. The germline V gene has CDR1 SGHVS and CDR2 FNYEAQ. The CDR3 is 15 amino acids. CDR3 sequence (DNA): TGTGCCAGCAGCTTAGGGGTTGAAAGGTACAATGAGCAGTTCTTC. Encoded protein: CASSLGVERYNEQFF.

This clonotype has ten or more counts. The chain combines TRBV7-6 with TRBJ2-3, with TRBD2 as a possible D gene (5 bases). Per the germline V gene, CDR1 is SGHVS and CDR2 is FNYEAQ. The germline V and J ends were trimmed by 2 bases and 5 bases, with 8 bases remaining between them. CDR3 length: 13 residues. CDR3 region: CASSLTAGDTQYF. DNA of the CDR3: TGTGCCAGCAGCTTAACCGCGGGAGATACGCAGTATTTT.

This sequence joins TRBV4-3 and TRBJ1-3, with D unclear. Germline CDR1 reads LGHNA; CDR2 reads YSLEER. The V gene lost 0 bases and the J gene lost 0 bases, with 15 bases spanning the gap. The CDR3 spans 18 residues. The DNA for the CDR3 is TGCGCCAGCAGCCAAGAAAGTGGGGTCTTCCTCTCTGGAAACACCATATATTTT. Its protein is CASSQESGVFLSGNTIYF.

V is TRBV27 and J is TRBJ2-1; the D gene is possibly TRBD2 (6 bases). This CDR3 comprises 14 residues. Germline V lookup: CDR1 MNHEY, CDR2 SMNVEV (reference sequence). With 6 bases removed from V and 10 bases from J, the gap between germline ends came to 19 bases. The CDR3 protein is CASSPTGFAGEQFF. The CDR3 DNA is TGTGCCAGCAGCCCTACGGGTTTCGCGGGGGAGCAGTTCTTC.

The count of this clonotype is one. The rearrangement links TRBV20-1 to TRBJ2-4; 8 positions agree with TRBD1. CDR1 DFQATT and CDR2 SNEGSKA come from the germline V gene (reference sequence). Losses at the gene ends were 6 bases for V and 0 bases for J; bases not matched to a gene: 7. CDR3 length equals 15 residues. The CDR3 loop is CSATTGDIAKNIQYF. CDR3 bases: TGCAGTGCCACGACAGGGGACATAGCCAAAAACATTCAGTACTTC.